These 9 T cell receptor beta chains came from one sample sequenced in a study of neoadjuvant anti-PD-1 for oral cavity cancer. Sequencing was performed with immunoSEQ multiplex PCR; in TCRdb, only in-frame clones are kept and a portion is missing. The sample lists tens of thousands of clones, over 70% occurring once. The sequenced sample was PBMCs, obtained before nivolumab (anti-PD-1) treatment. The origin of the receptors is a person between 40 and 85 years old with oral cavity squamous cell carcinoma.

The rearrangement uses TRBV6-5 and TRBJ2-7, with D unresolved. The ends were cut back, 2 bases at V and 1 base at J, with 9 bases in the middle. CDR1 MNHEY and CDR2 SVGAGI come from the germline V gene. The CDR3 extends over 14 amino acids. In DNA, the CDR3 is TGTGCCAGCAGTTACGGGGTCTGGTCCTACGAGCAGTACTTC. It specifies CASSYGVWSYEQYF.

A few counts support this clone. The V and J genes are TRBV19 and TRBJ2-1, with 9 positions matching TRBD2. V dropped 1 base and J dropped 4; count of bases not matched to a gene: 5. Germline lookup yields CDR1 LNHDA and CDR2 SQIVND (reference sequence). The CDR3 consists of 16 residues. CDR3 DNA sequence: TGTGCCAGTAGTATAGGGGGGCTAGCGGGGTACAATGAGCAGTTCTTC. Translation: CASSIGGLAGYNEQFF.

As for this clone: Additional DNA sequences in this sample encode the identical CDR3. V gene TRBV19 combines with J gene TRBJ2-3, with 7 bases aligning to TRBD1. The ends lost 5 bases at V and 3 bases at J; junction bases unmatched: 2. The CDR3 spans 13 residues. CDR1 and CDR2 from the germline V gene are LNHDA and SQIVND (reference sequence). The CDR3 DNA sequence: TGTGCCAGTAGTGCACAGGGGACAGATACGCAGTATTTT. This gives the protein CASSAQGTDTQYF.

A few counts support this clone. This sequence joins TRBV30 and TRBJ2-5; D might be TRBD1 (5 bases). V was clipped by 6 bases and J by 2 bases, with 13 bases between them. The CDR3 spans 13 residues. The germline gives CDR1 GTSNPN, CDR2 SVGIG (reference sequence). The CDR3 reads CACGQGRQETQYF. Here the CDR3 DNA reads TGTGCCTGTGGGCAGGGTAGGCAAGAGACCCAGTACTTC. Combining the CDR3 with reference TRBV30 and TRBJ2-5 gives the whole variable domain SQTIHQWPATLVQPVGSPLSLECTVEGTSNPNLYWYRQAAGRGLQLLFYSVGIGQISSEVPQNLSASRPQDRQFILSSKKLLLSDSGFYLCACGQGRQETQYFGPGTRLLVL.

The chain recombines TRBV9 with TRBJ1-4; D not resolved. With 0 bases removed from V and 8 bases from J, the gap between germline ends came to 14 bases. Germline assignment: CDR1 SGDLS and CDR2 YYNGEE. There are 15 residues in the CDR3. CDR3 in amino acids: CASSVEGNEGEKLFF. For the CDR3, the DNA is TGTGCCAGCAGCGTAGAAGGGAATGAGGGCGAAAAACTGTTTTTT.

The rearrangement joins TRBV19 to TRBJ2-7, with a possible D match to TRBD2 (6 bases). Trimming cost V 1 base and J 4 bases, with 11 bases left between them. Germline V lookup: CDR1 LNHDA, CDR2 SQIVND (reference sequence). The CDR3 extends over 14 amino acids. CDR3 in amino acids: CASSIGGGEYEQYF. Written as DNA, the CDR3 is TGTGCCAGTAGTATAGGGGGAGGAGAGTACGAGCAGTACTTC.

This clone was counted a few times. The chain uses TRBV5-6 and TRBJ2-3; 9 positions match TRBD2. CDR1 SGHDT and CDR2 YYEEEE come from the germline V gene. The CDR3 extends over 16 amino acids. Unmatched junction bases numbered 13, after V lost 6 bases and J lost 5 bases. CDR3 region: CASTKFLAGARDTQYF. The DNA of the CDR3 is TGTGCCAGCACCAAGTTTTTAGCGGGAGCAAGAGATACGCAGTATTTT.

The chain uses TRBV7-9 and TRBJ2-5; no clear D. The V gene's germline CDR1 is SEHNR and CDR2 FQNEAQ (reference sequence). This CDR3 region has 13 residues. Deletions cut 1 base from V and 5 bases from J, with 8 bases between. CDR3 sequence (DNA): TGTGCCAGCAGCTTAGAAGCTAAGGAGACCCAGTACTTC. Amino acid sequence: CASSLEAKETQYF.

This rearrangement joins TRBV7-3 to TRBJ1-6; the D is unclear. V lost 5 bases to trimming and J lost 9 bases, with 14 bases between them. The length of the CDR3 is 14 residues. Looked up from germline, CDR1 is SGHTA and CDR2 is FQGTGA. The CDR3 DNA follows: TGTGCCAGCAGCGCCGATAGAGGTGGTTCACCCCTCCACTTT. This codes for CASSADRGGSPLHF.